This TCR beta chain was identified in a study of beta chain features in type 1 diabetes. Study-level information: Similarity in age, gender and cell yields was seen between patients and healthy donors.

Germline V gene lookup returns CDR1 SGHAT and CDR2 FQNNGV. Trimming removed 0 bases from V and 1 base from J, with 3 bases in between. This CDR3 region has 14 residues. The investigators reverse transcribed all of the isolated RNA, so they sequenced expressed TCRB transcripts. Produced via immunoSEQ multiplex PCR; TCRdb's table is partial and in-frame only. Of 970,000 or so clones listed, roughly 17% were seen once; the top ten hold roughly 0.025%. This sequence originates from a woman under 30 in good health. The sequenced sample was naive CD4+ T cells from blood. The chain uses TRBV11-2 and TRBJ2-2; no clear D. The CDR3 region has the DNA TGTGCCAGCAGCTTAGATAGGAACACCGGGGAGCTGTTTTTT. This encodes CASSLDRNTGELFF.